These 28 T cell receptor beta chains came from one sample sequenced in a study of blood T cell repertoires in COVID-19. Libraries were prepared by immunoSEQ multiplex PCR; TCRdb keeps only in-frame clonotypes and omits some of them. The sample consists of fewer than 300,000 clones, approximately 87% of them appearing once. Input material: peripheral blood. Receptor source: a woman between 50 and 59 years old with acute or convalescent COVID-19.

The chain has TRBV30 and TRBJ2-1; 10 bases are shared with TRBD2. The V and J ends lost 0 bases and 9 bases, in that order; junction bases with no gene match: 8. CDR1 and CDR2 from the germline V gene are GTSNPN and SVGIG (reference sequence). The CDR3 loop spans 15 amino acids. The chain's CDR3 is CAWSVLAGKSGEQFF. The CDR3 bases are TGTGCCTGGAGTGTACTAGCGGGAAAATCTGGTGAGCAGTTCTTC.

The rearrangement joins TRBV3-1 (or the pseudogene TRBV3-2) to TRBJ2-1; D not resolved. The CDR3 runs to 14 residues. Trimming removed 0 bases from V and 9 bases from J, with 12 bases in between. The germline gives CDR1 LGHDT, CDR2 YNNKEL (reference sequence). The CDR3 is CASSQDTRSAEQFF. CDR3 DNA sequence: TGTGCCAGCAGCCAAGATACCCGCAGTGCTGAGCAGTTCTTC.

This chain links TRBV18 with TRBJ2-1, with TRBD1 matching over 7 bases. The germline gives CDR1 KGHSH, CDR2 LQKENI. CDR3 size: 15 residues. Trimming at V came to 5 bases and at J to 0 bases, leaving 4 bases not matched to a gene. CDR3 sequence reads: CASSKGASSYNEQFF. For the CDR3, the DNA is TGTGCCAGCTCAAAGGGGGCCTCCTCCTACAATGAGCAGTTCTTC. The full variable domain, with the rest looked up from reference TRBV18 and TRBJ2-1, is NAGVMQNPRHLVRRRGQEARLRCSPMKGHSHVYWYRQLPEEGLKFMVYLQKENIIDESGMPKERFSAEFPKEGPSILRIQQVVRGDSAAYFCASSKGASSYNEQFFGPGTRLTVL.

The V call is TRBV30, the J call TRBJ1-3; 8 nucleotides line up with TRBD1. Germline V gene sequence: CDR1 GTSNPN, CDR2 SVGIG (reference sequence). The CDR3 spans 13 residues. V shed 8 bases, J shed 3 bases, and the junction held 6 bases outside the gene matches. The CDR3 DNA reads TGTGCCCGGCCGGGACAGGATGGAAACACCATATATTTT. Protein product: CARPGQDGNTIYF.

The V gene is TRBV5-1, the J gene TRBJ2-5; D may be TRBD2 (6 bases). CDR1 is SGHRS and CDR2 is YFSETQ in the germline V gene. V lost 0 bases, J lost 5 bases, and 14 bases lay in between. The CDR3 is made up of 15 amino acids. The CDR3: CASSLEGLPLETQYF. The CDR3 DNA sequence: TGCGCCAGCAGCTTGGAGGGACTCCCTTTGGAGACCCAGTACTTC.

The chain links TRBV9 to TRBJ1-2; the match to TRBD1 covers 8 bases. Germline V CDR1 and CDR2: SGDLS, YYNGEE. The CDR3 spans 15 residues. V lost 0 bases, J lost 6 bases, and 7 bases stayed unmatched. DNA for the CDR3: TGTGCCAGCAGCGTAGCGGAGACAGGGGTTCATGGCTACACCTTC. It yields the protein CASSVAETGVHGYTF. The full variable domain, in which reference TRBV9 and TRBJ1-2 provide the parts outside the CDR3, is DSGVTQTPKHLITATGQRVTLRCSPRSGDLSVYWYQQSLDQGLQFLIQYYNGEERAKGNILERFSAQQFPDLHSELNLSSLELGDSALYFCASSVAETGVHGYTFGSGTRLTVV.

V is TRBV7-2 and J is TRBJ2-1, with no clear D. Per the germline V gene, CDR1 is SGHTA and CDR2 is FQGNSA. The CDR3 is 12 residues long. V dropped 4 bases and J dropped 9 bases, with 10 bases sitting between them. CDR3 DNA: TGTGCCAGCAGCTATAGCAGCTCTGAGCAGTTCTTC. This gives the protein CASSYSSSEQFF.

This chain uses TRBV6-5 with TRBJ2-5; TRBD2 is a possible D gene (5 bases). The CDR3 is made up of 14 amino acids. Deletions cut 5 bases from V and 4 bases from J, with 14 bases between. Germline CDR1 and CDR2: MNHEY and SVGAGI. The CDR3 reads CASSPGVPPETQYF. The CDR3 coding sequence is TGTGCCAGCAGTCCCGGGGTCCCACCAGAGACCCAGTACTTC.

The chain is built from TRBV27 and TRBJ2-1; the D gene is possibly TRBD2 (6 bases). Trimming took 6 bases from V and 9 from J, leaving 12 bases between them. The CDR3 totals 12 residues. The V gene's germline CDR1 is MNHEY and CDR2 SMNVEV (reference sequence). The CDR3 nucleotides are TGTGCCAGCAGCCTGGCGGGGTTTGAGCAGTTCTTC. Translating gives CASSLAGFEQFF.

This rearrangement joins TRBV6-5 to TRBJ1-1, with 7 bases lining up with TRBD1. The CDR3 is made up of 15 amino acids. J gave up 2 bases and V 0 bases, and 3 bases lay outside the gene matches. CDR1 is MNHEY, CDR2 SVGAGI, per germline. CDR3 loop: CASSYSWTGNTEAFF. CDR3 sequence (DNA): TGTGCCAGCAGTTACTCGTGGACAGGCAACACTGAAGCTTTCTTT.

Here the CDR3 DNA reads TGTGCCAGCAGTTTATTTAATCCGGGACTAGCGTCCGGGGAGCTGTTTTTT. It yields the protein CASSLFNPGLASGELFF. This chain uses TRBV28 with TRBJ2-2; 10 bases align to TRBD2. V gave up 1 base and J gave up 6 bases; unmatched junction bases: 8. Per the germline V gene, CDR1 is MDHEN and CDR2 is SYDVKM. The CDR3 runs 17 residues.

The J gene is TRBJ1-1, the V gene TRBV7-8; maybe TRBD1 (6 bases). CDR3 length: 17 residues. The germline V gene encodes CDR1 SGHVS and CDR2 FQNEAQ. Between the trimmed V and J ends, which lost 5 bases and 0 bases, there was a span of 19 bases. The CDR3 nucleotides read TGTGCCAGCAGCCGCAGGTCGGACAGCTACTTGAACACTGAAGCTTTCTTT. As protein: CASSRRSDSYLNTEAFF.

This clone was seen a single time. The chain employs TRBV7-9 and TRBJ1-1; 9 bases map to TRBD1. J lost 4 bases, V lost 5 bases, and 5 bases had no gene match. CDR1 is SEHNR and CDR2 is FQNEAQ in the germline V gene (reference sequence). CDR3 length equals 14 residues. CDR3 residues: CASSRTGEVTEAFF. For the CDR3, the DNA is TGTGCCAGCAGCAGGACAGGGGAAGTCACTGAAGCTTTCTTT.

The CDR3 nucleotides are TGTGCCAGCAGCTCCCCTAGGACAGGGGAAAACTATGGCTACACCTTC. The encoded protein is CASSSPRTGENYGYTF. The genes are TRBV5-4 and TRBJ1-2; 9 nucleotides line up with TRBD1. V shed 3 bases and J 2 bases; nucleotides not matched to a gene: 8. The CDR3 runs 16 residues. Germline CDR1 SGHNT, CDR2 YYREEE (reference sequence).

The V and J genes are TRBV30 and TRBJ1-2; D is unclear. CDR3 length: 13 residues. Germline CDR1 and CDR2: GTSNPN and SVGIG (reference sequence). V was clipped by 1 base and J by 2 bases, with 8 bases between them. In DNA, the CDR3 is TGTGCCTGGAGTGGGTACAGCAACTATGGCTACACCTTC. This encodes CAWSGYSNYGYTF.

V is TRBV19 and J is TRBJ2-3, with D unclear. Germline V gene sequence: CDR1 LNHDA, CDR2 SQIVND (reference sequence). V lost 7 bases and J lost 4, with 12 bases in between. The CDR3 covers 13 residues. CDR3 sequence (DNA): TGTGCCAGTACCCAGTCTAGAGCAGATACGCAGTATTTT. It encodes CASTQSRADTQYF.

This clone has just one count. The chain couples TRBV5-1 to TRBJ2-3, with TRBD2 matching 7 bases. The V gene's germline CDR1 is SGHRS and CDR2 YFSETQ. This CDR3 region has 16 residues. V was clipped by 0 bases and J by 0 bases; unmatched bases: 4. This chain's CDR3 is CASSLGVSGSTDTQYF. Here the CDR3 DNA reads TGCGCCAGCAGCTTGGGGGTTAGCGGGAGCACAGATACGCAGTATTTT.

J is TRBJ2-7 and V is TRBV5-4, with D tentatively TRBD2 (7 bases). The CDR3 sequence is 15 residues long. The germline CDR1 and CDR2 sequences are SGHNT and YYREEE (reference sequence). V was shortened by 3 bases and J by 5 bases, with 18 bases between the two germline ends. The DNA for the CDR3 is TGTGCCAGCAGCTGGGGGGGCAGGGAAGCCCACGAGCAGTACTTC. This sequence encodes CASSWGGREAHEQYF.

The rearrangement joins TRBV5-1 to TRBJ2-5; TRBD2 aligns across 11 bases. J was trimmed by 1 base and V by 2 bases; bases with no gene match: 16. CDR3 length equals 20 residues. Germline values: CDR1 SGHRS, CDR2 YFSETQ. CDR3 in DNA: TGCGCCAGCAGCTTCCCCGGGACTAGCGGTACTTCTCGAATCCAAGAGACCCAGTACTTC. This gives the protein CASSFPGTSGTSRIQETQYF.

The J gene is TRBJ2-7, the V gene TRBV7-2, with 8 bases matching TRBD2. CDR1 SGHTA and CDR2 FQGNSA come from the germline V gene. The length of the CDR3 is 16 residues. The V gene end was trimmed by 2 bases and the J gene end by 3 bases; junction bases not matched to a gene: 9. CDR3 nucleotide sequence: TGTGCCAGCAGCTTAAGTACTGTGGCGGGAGGCTACGAGCAGTACTTC. This codes for CASSLSTVAGGYEQYF.

The CDR3 bases are TGTGCCAGTAGTATAGTAGGGCTAGCGGGAGTATCAGATACGCAGTATTTT. Amino acids: CASSIVGLAGVSDTQYF. This chain connects TRBV19 to TRBJ2-3; 10 nucleotides match TRBD2. CDR3 length: 17 residues. Germline CDR1 reads LNHDA; CDR2 reads SQIVND (reference sequence). V lost 1 base and J lost 4; bases outside the gene matches: 8.

This clone was detected a few times. The V call is TRBV3-1 (or the pseudogene TRBV3-2), the J call TRBJ1-3; possible D gene TRBD1, 6 bases. Germline V gives CDR1 LGHDT, CDR2 YNNKEL (reference sequence). This CDR3 contains 16 residues. The V end was cut by 4 bases, the J end by 4 bases, with 17 bases between. The CDR3 coding sequence is TGTGCCAGCAGCCCAGCTGGCGGGGGCGAAGGAAACACCATATATTTT. This encodes CASSPAGGGEGNTIYF.

V is TRBV7-8 and J is TRBJ1-5, with TRBD1 matching 8 bases. CDR1 is SGHVS, CDR2 FQNEAQ, per germline. The CDR3 has 17 amino acids. J lost 0 bases, V lost 1 base, and 5 bases had no gene match. In nucleotides, the CDR3 is TGTGCCAGCAGCTTAGACCAGGGGGCTAATAGCAATCAGCCCCAGCATTTT. It is translated as CASSLDQGANSNQPQHF.

The V and J genes are TRBV11-2 and TRBJ2-7; 7 bases are a match to TRBD1. Germline-derived CDR1 and CDR2 are SGHAT and FQNNGV. V trimming: 6 bases; J trimming: 5 bases; junction bases outside the gene matches: 7. The CDR3 covers 13 residues. For the CDR3, the DNA is TGTGCCAGCAGGCTGACAGGGTCCCACGAGCAGTACTTC. Protein product: CASRLTGSHEQYF.

The chain recombines TRBV4-3 with TRBJ2-1, with TRBD1 matching 8 bases. The germline CDR1 and CDR2 sequences are LGHNA and YSLEER. V was clipped by 4 bases and J by 0 bases; unmatched bases: 5. The CDR3 has 16 residues. CDR3 region: CASSRYRGSSYNEQFF. The CDR3 DNA sequence: TGCGCCAGCAGCCGTTACAGGGGGAGCTCCTACAATGAGCAGTTCTTC.

This clone was recorded many times. Other nucleotide sequences from this sample produce the same CDR3. The chain links TRBV6-5 to TRBJ2-1, with 9 bases fitting TRBD1. The CDR3 length is 15 residues. Germline trimming cut 5 bases from V and 6 bases from J; bases unmatched to any gene: 8. Germline CDR1 MNHEY, CDR2 SVGAGI. This CDR3 reads CASSQTGGKGNEQFF. In DNA form, the CDR3 reads TGTGCCAGCAGTCAAACAGGGGGCAAAGGCAATGAGCAGTTCTTC.

The rearrangement links TRBV5-1 to TRBJ2-5; 13 nucleotides agree with TRBD2. V lost 3 bases, J lost 5 bases, and 10 bases stayed unmatched. The CDR3 consists of 17 residues. Germline values: CDR1 SGHRS, CDR2 YFSETQ. CDR3 DNA: TGCGCCAGCAGCTCTTCCGGGACTAGCGGGAATCGGGAGACCCAGTACTTC. This encodes CASSSSGTSGNRETQYF.

The chain is built from TRBV10-3 and TRBJ1-5; D is unresolved. V was pared by 4 bases and J by 0 bases, with 4 bases between. Germline lookup yields CDR1 ENHRY and CDR2 SYGVKD. This CDR3 comprises 13 residues. The CDR3 nucleotides are TGTGCCATCAGTGGCTATAGCAATCAGCCCCAGCATTTT. Translated: CAISGYSNQPQHF.